This T cell receptor beta chain comes out of a study of T cell changes during pregnancy in multiple sclerosis. Data came from immunoSEQ multiplex PCR; TCRdb stores just in-frame clones and leaves some out. The table includes more than 55,000 clones, around 90% detected once. V shed 0 bases and J 8 bases; nucleotides not matched to a gene: 12. The CDR3 is 16 residues long. Looked up from germline, CDR1 is SGHDT and CDR2 is YYEEEE. Here the sequenced sample was peripheral blood, taken in the third trimester of pregnancy. The chain combines TRBV5-6 with TRBJ1-2; 8 bases agree with TRBD1. This TCR derives from a female donor with multiple sclerosis, enrolled in a pregnancy study. Here the CDR3 reads CASSLETAGGVEGYTF. DNA for the CDR3: TGTGCCAGCAGCTTGGAGACGGCAGGGGGCGTCGAAGGCTACACCTTC.